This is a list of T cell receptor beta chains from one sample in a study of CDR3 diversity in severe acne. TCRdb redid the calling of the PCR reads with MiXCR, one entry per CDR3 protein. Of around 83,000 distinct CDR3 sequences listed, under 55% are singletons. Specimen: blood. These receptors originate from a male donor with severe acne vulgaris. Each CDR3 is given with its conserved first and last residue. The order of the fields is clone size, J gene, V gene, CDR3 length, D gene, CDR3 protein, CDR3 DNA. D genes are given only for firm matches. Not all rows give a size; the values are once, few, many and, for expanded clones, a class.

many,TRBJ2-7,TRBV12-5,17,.,CASGLVHPRRDSYEQYF,TGTGCTAGTGGTTTGGTACATCCGAGGAGGGATTCCTACGAGCAGTACTTC
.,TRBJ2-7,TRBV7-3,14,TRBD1,CASSVDRGLYEQYF,TGTGCCAGCAGTGTGGACAGGGGACTCTACGAGCAGTACTTC
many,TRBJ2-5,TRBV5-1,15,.,CASSSLGTGQETQYF,TGCGCCAGCAGCAGCTTGGGAACAGGACAAGAGACCCAGTACTTC
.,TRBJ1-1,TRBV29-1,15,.,CSAGWDWGPHTEAFF,TGCAGCGCCGGGTGGGACTGGGGACCTCACACTGAAGCTTTCTTT
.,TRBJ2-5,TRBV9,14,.,CASSTWAGEETQYF,TGTGCCAGCAGCACCTGGGCAGGGGAGGAGACCCAGTACTTC
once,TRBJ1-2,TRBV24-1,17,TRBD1,CATSDYKRTGTNYGYTF,TGTGCCACCAGTGATTATAAAAGGACAGGAACTAACTATGGCTACACCTTC
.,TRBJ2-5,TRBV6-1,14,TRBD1,CASKTTGDQETQYF,TGTGCCAGCAAAACGACAGGGGACCAAGAGACCCAGTACTTC
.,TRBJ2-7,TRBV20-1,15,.,CSASSPAGIDNEQYF,TGCAGTGCCAGCTCACCAGCAGGGATTGACAACGAGCAGTACTTC
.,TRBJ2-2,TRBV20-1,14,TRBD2,CSAEREANTGELFF,TGCAGTGCCGAACGGGAGGCGAACACCGGGGAGCTGTTTTTT
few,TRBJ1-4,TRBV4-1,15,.,CASSVPGATNEKLFF,TGCGCCAGCAGCGTCCCCGGCGCAACTAATGAAAAACTGTTTTTT
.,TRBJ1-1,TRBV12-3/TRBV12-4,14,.,CASSLRGAGTEAFF,TGTGCCAGCAGTTTACGGGGGGCTGGGACTGAAGCTTTCTTT
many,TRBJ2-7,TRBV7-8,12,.,CASSLLGYEQYF,TGTGCCAGCAGCTTACTAGGCTACGAGCAGTACTTC
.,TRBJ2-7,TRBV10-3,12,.,CAISERGDEQYF,TGTGCCATCAGTGAACGAGGGGACGAGCAGTACTTC
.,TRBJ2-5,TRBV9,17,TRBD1,CASSVASRQGRQETQYF,TGTGCCAGCAGCGTAGCTTCCCGACAGGGGCGGCAAGAGACCCAGTACTTC
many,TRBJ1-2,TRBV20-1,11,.,CSAIMNYGYTF,TGCAGTGCAATTATGAACTATGGCTACACCTTC
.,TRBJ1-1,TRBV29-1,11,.,CSVASRTEAFF,TGCAGCGTTGCGAGTAGGACTGAAGCTTTCTTT
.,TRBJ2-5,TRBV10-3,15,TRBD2,CAISGGLAEKETQYF,TGTGCCATCAGTGGGGGACTAGCGGAGAAAGAGACCCAGTACTTC
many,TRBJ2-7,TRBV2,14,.,CASSDWSGVCEQYF,TGTGCCAGCAGTGACTGGAGCGGAGTTTGCGAGCAGTACTTC
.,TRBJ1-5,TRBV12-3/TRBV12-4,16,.,CASSLGSGLYNQPQHF,TGTGCCAGCAGTTTAGGTAGCGGCCTTTACAATCAGCCCCAGCATTTT
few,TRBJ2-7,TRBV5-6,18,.,CASGHSLGRQTPAYEQYF,TGTGCCAGCGGCCATTCCCTAGGACGGCAGACCCCAGCCTACGAGCAGTACTTC
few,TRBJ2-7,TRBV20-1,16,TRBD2,CSARDRRTSGSYEQYF,TGCAGTGCTAGAGATCGGCGGACTAGCGGATCCTACGAGCAGTACTTC
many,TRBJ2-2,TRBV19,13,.,CASRGADTGELFF,TGTGCCTCCAGAGGGGCCGACACCGGGGAGCTGTTTTTT
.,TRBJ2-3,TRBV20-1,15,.,CSARDGGRSADTQYF,TGCAGTGCTAGAGATGGTGGGAGGTCCGCAGATACGCAGTATTTT
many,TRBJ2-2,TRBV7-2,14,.,CASKLAQGSGELFF,TGTGCCAGCAAGCTGGCACAGGGATCCGGGGAGCTGTTTTTT
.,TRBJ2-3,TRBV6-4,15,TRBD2,CANRDSTSGSDTQYF,TGTGCCAACCGGGACTCGACTAGCGGGAGTGATACGCAGTATTTT
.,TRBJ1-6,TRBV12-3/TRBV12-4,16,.,CASSLGQGAFGSPLHF,TGTGCCAGCAGTTTGGGGCAGGGAGCATTTGGTTCACCCCTCCACTTT
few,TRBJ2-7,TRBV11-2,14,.,CASSLGGLTYEQYF,TGTGCCAGCAGCTTAGGGGGCCTGACCTACGAGCAGTACTTC
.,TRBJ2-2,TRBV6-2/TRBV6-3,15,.,CASSQPSGNTGELFF,TGTGCCAGCAGCCAGCCGAGCGGGAACACCGGGGAGCTGTTTTTT
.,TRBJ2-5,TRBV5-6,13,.,CASSLEARETQYF,TGTGCCAGCAGCTTGGAGGCTCGAGAGACCCAGTACTTC
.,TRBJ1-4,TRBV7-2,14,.,CASSFDRLAGGLFF,TGTGCCAGCAGCTTCGATCGACTAGCGGGAGGACTGTTTTTT
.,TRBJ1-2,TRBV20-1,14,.,CSAKGGQANYGYTF,TGCAGTGCTAAGGGGGGACAAGCTAACTATGGCTACACCTTC
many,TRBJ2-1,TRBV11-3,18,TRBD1,CASSIRSLGQGSYNEQFF,TGTGCCAGCAGTATTAGGTCCCTGGGACAGGGCTCCTACAATGAGCAGTTCTTC
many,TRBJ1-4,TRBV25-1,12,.,CASSVGNEKLFF,TGTGCCAGCAGTGTCGGAAATGAAAAACTGTTTTTT
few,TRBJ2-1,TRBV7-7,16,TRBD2,CASSLGDGGAYNEQFF,TGTGCTAGCAGCTTAGGGGACGGGGGGGCCTACAATGAGCAGTTCTTC
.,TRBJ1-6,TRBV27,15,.,CASSFSGGGVSPLHF,TGTGCCAGCAGTTTTTCGGGGGGAGGGGTCTCACCCCTCCACTTT
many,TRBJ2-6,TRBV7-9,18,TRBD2,CASSLGTPGAGGANVLTF,TGTGCCAGCAGCTTAGGGACGCCAGGAGCGGGGGGGGCCAACGTCCTGACTTTC
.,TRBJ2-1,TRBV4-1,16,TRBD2,CASSQDGLPGRVEQFF,TGCGCCAGCAGCCAAGATGGGCTTCCCGGGAGGGTTGAGCAGTTCTTC
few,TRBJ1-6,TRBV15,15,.,CATSRDPGTGSPLHF,TGTGCCACCAGCAGAGATCCGGGGACGGGCTCACCCCTCCACTTT
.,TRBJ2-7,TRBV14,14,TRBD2,CASSQATSVYEQYF,TGTGCCAGCAGCCAAGCCACTAGCGTCTACGAGCAGTACTTC
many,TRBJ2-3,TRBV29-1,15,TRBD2,CSVRLAGGRTDTQYF,TGCAGCGTTCGACTAGCGGGAGGTCGCACAGATACGCAGTATTTT
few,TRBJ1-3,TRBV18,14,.,CASSVRQDSNTIYF,TGTGCCAGCTCAGTACGACAAGACTCCAACACCATATATTTT
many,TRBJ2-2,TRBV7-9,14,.,CASSPNLPTGELFF,TGTGCCAGCAGCCCTAACCTACCAACCGGGGAGCTGTTTTTT
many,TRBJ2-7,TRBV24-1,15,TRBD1,CATSDPGQGWYEQYF,TGTGCCACCAGTGATCCGGGACAGGGTTGGTACGAGCAGTACTTC
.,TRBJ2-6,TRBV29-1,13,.,CSVRGAGANVLTF,TGCAGCGTTCGCGGGGCCGGGGCCAACGTCCTGACTTTC
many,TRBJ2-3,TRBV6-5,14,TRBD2,CASSYGAGVDTQYF,TGTGCCAGCAGTTATGGGGCGGGGGTTGATACGCAGTATTTT
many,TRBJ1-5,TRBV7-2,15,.,CASNPGLWSNQPQHF,TGTGCCAGCAATCCGGGTCTTTGGAGCAATCAGCCCCAGCATTTT
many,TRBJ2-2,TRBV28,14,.,CASSFRLDGGELFF,TGTGCCAGCAGTTTTCGGCTAGACGGCGGGGAGCTGTTTTTT
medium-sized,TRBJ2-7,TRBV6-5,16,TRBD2,CASSLSGTSGGYEQYF,TGTGCCAGCAGTCTCTCTGGGACTAGCGGGGGGTACGAGCAGTACTTC
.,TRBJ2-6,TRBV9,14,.,CASSTNSGANVLTF,TGTGCCAGCAGCACAAACTCTGGGGCCAACGTCCTGACTTTC
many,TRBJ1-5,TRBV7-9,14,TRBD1,CASSSLEGARPQHF,TGTGCCAGCAGCTCCTTGGAGGGGGCGAGGCCCCAGCATTTT
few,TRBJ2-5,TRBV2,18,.,CASSDPGDTAGPQETQYF,TGTGCCAGCAGTGATCCGGGGGATACGGCGGGACCCCAAGAGACCCAGTACTTC
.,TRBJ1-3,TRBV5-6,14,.,CASSLGANRNTIYF,TGTGCCAGCAGCTTAGGGGCGAATCGAAACACCATATATTTT
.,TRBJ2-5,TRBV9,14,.,CASSVAVAMETQYF,TGTGCCAGCAGCGTAGCGGTAGCGATGGAGACCCAGTACTTC